A selection of T cell receptor beta chains follows, all from one sample in a study of neurological immune-mediated disorders. TCRdb reanalysed the 5' RACE reads using MiXCR and keeps one entry per CDR3 protein. The data contain tens of thousands of distinct CDR3 sequences, less than 5% of them singletons. Sequenced: PBMCs. These receptors were obtained from a man aged 50 or older with multiple sclerosis. The CDR3 runs from the conserved cysteine through the conserved F or W.

J | V | length | CDR3
TRBJ1-2 | TRBV15 | 16 | CATSRDMDRVRDGYTF
TRBJ1-2 | TRBV20-1 | 15 | CSALGLVGLGYGYTF
TRBJ2-7 | TRBV5-1 | 12 | CASSLGQYEQYF
TRBJ2-3 | TRBV20-1 | 13 | CSALRLLTDTQYF
TRBJ2-1 | TRBV11-2 | 18 | CASSLFLAGGRTYNEQFF
TRBJ2-7 | TRBV28 | 15 | CASRRAGQGAYEQYF
TRBJ2-3 | TRBV29-1 | 14 | CSVEVGLSTDTQYF
TRBJ2-1 | TRBV12-3/TRBV12-4 | 12 | CASSFKVNEQFF
TRBJ1-2 | TRBV27 | 13 | CASSLTDEYGYTF
TRBJ2-1 | TRBV2 | 17 | CASSETGGTSGFNEQFF
TRBJ2-7 | TRBV20-1 | 13 | CSAGGQMSYEQYF
TRBJ1-2 | TRBV3-1 | 13 | CASSRQGNYGYTF
TRBJ2-3 | TRBV20-1 | 14 | CSARQWTGTDTQYF
TRBJ2-5 | TRBV5-6 | 14 | CASTYRDRVRREYF
TRBJ1-1 | TRBV12-3/TRBV12-4 | 13 | CASSFSTNTEAFF
TRBJ2-1 | TRBV12-3/TRBV12-4 | 16 | CASSPSGRAGYNEQFF
TRBJ2-1 | TRBV28 | 17 | CASKGAGGSSSYNEQFF
TRBJ2-3 | TRBV29-1 | 13 | CSSNRGSSDTQYF
TRBJ2-3 | TRBV13 | 14 | CASSTRQTFDTQYF
TRBJ2-7 | TRBV29-1 | 13 | CSAQTGGSYEQYF
TRBJ1-4 | TRBV12-3/TRBV12-4 | 14 | CASSRDSLNEKLFF
TRBJ1-5 | TRBV15 | 16 | CATSRRARGEAQPQNF
TRBJ2-3 | TRBV9 | 13 | CASSVLKRDTQYF
TRBJ1-6 | TRBV6-5 | 14 | CASSYRDNNSPLHF
TRBJ2-7 | TRBV20-1 | 14 | CSALGQGSSYEQYF
TRBJ2-7 | TRBV5-1 | 14 | CASRQERFSYEQYF
TRBJ2-1 | TRBV20-1 | 11 | CSARKYNEQFF
TRBJ2-3 | TRBV5-1 | 15 | CASSLAAGGVDTQYF
TRBJ2-1 | TRBV25-1 | 13 | CASSVGIGNEQFF
TRBJ1-1 | TRBV6-1 | 13 | CASSEAENTEAFF
TRBJ1-1 | TRBV5-1 | 14 | CASSLMGVNTEAFF
TRBJ2-1 | TRBV4-1 | 14 | CASSQEEEGPEQFF
TRBJ1-2 | TRBV4-1 | 13 | CASSQALNYGYTF
TRBJ2-1 | TRBV5-5 | 15 | CASSWAGTLNNEQFF
TRBJ1-5 | TRBV7-8 | 17 | CASSFPNPHVINQPQHF
TRBJ2-7 | TRBV20-1 | 12 | CSARTTIYEQYF
TRBJ1-2 | TRBV6-5 | 14 | CASRPRGRRDGYTF
TRBJ1-1 | TRBV5-1 | 15 | CASSLALAGDPEAFF
TRBJ2-1 | TRBV4-1 | 16 | CASSQAIAGGLNEQFF
TRBJ1-4 | TRBV7-9 | 12 | CASSSGGEKLFF
TRBJ1-2 | TRBV4-1 | 14 | CASSQDPRGYGYTF
TRBJ2-5 | TRBV20-1 | 13 | CSSRTGGLETQYF
TRBJ1-6 | TRBV28 | 14 | CASRPSSYNSPLHF
TRBJ1-3 | TRBV5-1 | 15 | CASSLGTGQGRTIYF
TRBJ1-5 | TRBV3-1 | 15 | CASSQDRQSGQPQNF
TRBJ2-7 | TRBV6-5 | 13 | CASSYSQFYEQYF
TRBJ2-1 | TRBV9 | 16 | CASSVGGSFSYNEQFF
TRBJ2-3 | TRBV7-2 | 13 | CASSLFGADTQYF
TRBJ2-1 | TRBV20-1 | 11 | CSAPAGNEQFF
TRBJ1-5 | TRBV20-1 | 15 | CSASEVTDYNQPQHF
TRBJ2-1 | TRBV4-1 | 15 | CASSPVYPAYNEQFF
TRBJ2-3 | TRBV29-1 | 14 | CSVAPGSAGDTQYF